The rows below give T cell receptor beta chains drawn from one sample of a study of blood T cells in healthy people across ages. TCRdb fed the 5' RACE reads into MiXCR, producing one record per CDR3 protein. Seen here are approximately 900,000 distinct CDR3 sequences, about 48% observed once, and the top ten hold under 15%. Sequencing used blood. The receptors were gathered from a man aged 25-45 years in good health. CDR3s include the opening cysteine and the closing phenylalanine or tryptophan. The D gene is left open where the match is weak. Not every row has a clone size; where given, it reads once, few, many or a size class.

clone_size: .
d_call: .
v_call: TRBV11-2
cdr3_aa: CASSPGQMWDYTF

clone_size: .
d_call: TRBD1
v_call: TRBV11-3
cdr3_aa: CASSPGQGRGMNTEAFF

clone_size: .
d_call: .
v_call: TRBV5-6
cdr3_aa: CASSLFSDNRNIQYF

clone_size: .
d_call: .
v_call: TRBV13
cdr3_aa: CTSSSRQDSNEQYF

clone_size: once
d_call: TRBD1
v_call: TRBV6-6
cdr3_aa: CASSSHPGTGRETQYF

clone_size: few
d_call: TRBD1
v_call: TRBV20-1
cdr3_aa: CSANAQGYSEQYF

clone_size: .
d_call: TRBD1
v_call: TRBV12-3/TRBV12-4
cdr3_aa: CASSRTGLAGELFF

clone_size: .
d_call: TRBD1
v_call: TRBV20-1
cdr3_aa: CSALTGIHGYTF

clone_size: .
d_call: .
v_call: TRBV2
cdr3_aa: CASSEEGLLTHERYF

clone_size: few
d_call: .
v_call: TRBV7-9
cdr3_aa: CASSLAVGLTYEQYF

clone_size: .
d_call: TRBD1
v_call: TRBV2
cdr3_aa: CASREKGANYGANVLTF

clone_size: .
d_call: .
v_call: TRBV20-1
cdr3_aa: CSARWGGASYNEQFF

clone_size: .
d_call: .
v_call: TRBV10-3
cdr3_aa: CAISRAEAYNEQFF

clone_size: .
d_call: TRBD2
v_call: TRBV6-5
cdr3_aa: CASSYSGGGLHGELFF

clone_size: few
d_call: .
v_call: TRBV7-2
cdr3_aa: CASSLAPGVNTEAFF

clone_size: once
d_call: .
v_call: TRBV7-9
cdr3_aa: CASSPLGRGSTEAFF

clone_size: .
d_call: .
v_call: TRBV7-9
cdr3_aa: CASSRPGAGELFF

clone_size: .
d_call: .
v_call: TRBV15
cdr3_aa: CATSRDREYEQYF

clone_size: many
d_call: .
v_call: TRBV29-1
cdr3_aa: CSAEGGSNEQFF

clone_size: few
d_call: TRBD1
v_call: TRBV5-1
cdr3_aa: CASSIDRDYGYTF

clone_size: few
d_call: .
v_call: TRBV4-3
cdr3_aa: CASSQEYPSQPQHF

clone_size: .
d_call: .
v_call: TRBV21-1
cdr3_aa: CATACTQGEAFF

clone_size: few
d_call: .
v_call: TRBV4-3
cdr3_aa: CASKWGEYEQYF

clone_size: .
d_call: TRBD2
v_call: TRBV4-2
cdr3_aa: CASSPHARGADEQFF

clone_size: .
d_call: .
v_call: TRBV20-1
cdr3_aa: CSARGLAGAREQFF

clone_size: .
d_call: TRBD1
v_call: TRBV6-5
cdr3_aa: CASSRKGQGSDSPLHF

clone_size: .
d_call: .
v_call: TRBV29-1
cdr3_aa: CSVIAGQESLYGYTF

clone_size: .
d_call: .
v_call: TRBV6-5
cdr3_aa: CASSYSRTATAYGYTF

clone_size: .
d_call: .
v_call: TRBV12-3/TRBV12-4
cdr3_aa: CASSCPGRSRYTF

clone_size: few
d_call: .
v_call: TRBV27
cdr3_aa: CAWRVSTDTQYF

clone_size: .
d_call: .
v_call: TRBV20-1
cdr3_aa: CSARGYNNEKLFF

clone_size: few
d_call: TRBD2
v_call: TRBV20-1
cdr3_aa: CSARRGGRTDTQYF

clone_size: many
d_call: TRBD1
v_call: TRBV4-1
cdr3_aa: CASSNPGGALILGNQPQHF

clone_size: once
d_call: TRBD2
v_call: TRBV7-6
cdr3_aa: CASSLRLAGDDTQYF

clone_size: .
d_call: .
v_call: TRBV29-1
cdr3_aa: CSVDRGEQYF

clone_size: few
d_call: .
v_call: TRBV7-9
cdr3_aa: CASSQRDSSLNEQFF

clone_size: few
d_call: .
v_call: TRBV4-2
cdr3_aa: CASSQDWPSSTDTQYF

clone_size: many
d_call: .
v_call: TRBV27
cdr3_aa: CASSLRTGSYEQYF

clone_size: .
d_call: .
v_call: TRBV20-1
cdr3_aa: CSARTVEPQHF